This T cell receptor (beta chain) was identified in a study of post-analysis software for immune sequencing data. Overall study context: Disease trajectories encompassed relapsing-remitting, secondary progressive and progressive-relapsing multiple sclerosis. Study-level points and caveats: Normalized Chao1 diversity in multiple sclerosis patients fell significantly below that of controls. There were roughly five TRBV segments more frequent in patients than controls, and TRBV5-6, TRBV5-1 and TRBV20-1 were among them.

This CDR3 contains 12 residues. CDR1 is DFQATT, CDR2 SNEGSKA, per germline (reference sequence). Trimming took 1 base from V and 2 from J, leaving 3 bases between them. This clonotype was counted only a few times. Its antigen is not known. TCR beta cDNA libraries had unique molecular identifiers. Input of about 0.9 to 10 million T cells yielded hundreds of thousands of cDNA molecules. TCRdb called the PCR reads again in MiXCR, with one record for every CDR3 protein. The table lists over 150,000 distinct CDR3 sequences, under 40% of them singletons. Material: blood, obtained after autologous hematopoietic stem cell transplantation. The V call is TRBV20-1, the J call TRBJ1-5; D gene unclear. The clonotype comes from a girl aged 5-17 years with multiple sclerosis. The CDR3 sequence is CSARGGNQPQHF. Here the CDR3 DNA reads TGCAGTGCTAGAGGGGGCAATCAGCCCCAGCATTTT.